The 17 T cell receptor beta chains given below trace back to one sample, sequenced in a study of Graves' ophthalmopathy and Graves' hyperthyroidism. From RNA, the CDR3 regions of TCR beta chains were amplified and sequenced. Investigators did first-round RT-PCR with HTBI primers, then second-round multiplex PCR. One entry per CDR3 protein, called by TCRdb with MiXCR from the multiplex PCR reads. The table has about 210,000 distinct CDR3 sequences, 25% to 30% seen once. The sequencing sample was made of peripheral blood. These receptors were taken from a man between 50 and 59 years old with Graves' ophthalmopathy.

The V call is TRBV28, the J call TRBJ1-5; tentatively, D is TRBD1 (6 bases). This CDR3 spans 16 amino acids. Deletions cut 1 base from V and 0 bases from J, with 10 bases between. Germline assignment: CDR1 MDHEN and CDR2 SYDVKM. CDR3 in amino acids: CASSLSRGYSNQPQHF. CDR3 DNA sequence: TGTGCCAGCAGTTTATCCAGGGGTTATAGCAATCAGCCCCAGCATTTT.

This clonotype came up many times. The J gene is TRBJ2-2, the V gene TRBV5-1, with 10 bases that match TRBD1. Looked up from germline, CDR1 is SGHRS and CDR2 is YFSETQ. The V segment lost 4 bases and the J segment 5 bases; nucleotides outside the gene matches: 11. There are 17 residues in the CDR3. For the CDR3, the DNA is TGCGCCAGCAGCGTCCTGACAGGGGGCAGTGGTACCGGGGAGCTGTTTTTT. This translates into CASSVLTGGSGTGELFF.

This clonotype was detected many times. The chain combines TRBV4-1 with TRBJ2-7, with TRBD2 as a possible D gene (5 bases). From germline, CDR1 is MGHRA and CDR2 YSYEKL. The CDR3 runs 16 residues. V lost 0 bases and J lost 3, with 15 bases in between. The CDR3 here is CASSQDGSGLLYEQYF. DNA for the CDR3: TGCGCCAGCAGCCAAGATGGCTCCGGACTCCTCTACGAGCAGTACTTC.

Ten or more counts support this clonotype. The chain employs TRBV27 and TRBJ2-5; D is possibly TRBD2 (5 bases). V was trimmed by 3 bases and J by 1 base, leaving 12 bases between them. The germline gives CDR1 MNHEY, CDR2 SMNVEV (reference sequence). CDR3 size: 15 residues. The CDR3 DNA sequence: TGTGCCAGCAGTTTGGGCGGGCGAATCCAAGAGACCCAGTACTTC. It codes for CASSLGGRIQETQYF.

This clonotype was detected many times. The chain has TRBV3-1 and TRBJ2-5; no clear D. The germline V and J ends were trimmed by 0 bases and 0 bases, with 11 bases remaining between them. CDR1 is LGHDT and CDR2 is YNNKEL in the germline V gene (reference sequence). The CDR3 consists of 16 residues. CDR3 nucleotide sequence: TGTGCCAGCAGCCAAGATGACCCTAGTCACCAAGAGACCCAGTACTTC. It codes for CASSQDDPSHQETQYF.

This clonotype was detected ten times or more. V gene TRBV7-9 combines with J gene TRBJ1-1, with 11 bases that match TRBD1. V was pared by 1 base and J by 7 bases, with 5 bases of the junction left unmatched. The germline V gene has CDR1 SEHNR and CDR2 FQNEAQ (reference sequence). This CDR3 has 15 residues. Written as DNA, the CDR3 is TGTGCCAGCAGCTTAGGGACAGGGGGCTATGATGAAGCTTTCTTT. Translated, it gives CASSLGTGGYDEAFF.

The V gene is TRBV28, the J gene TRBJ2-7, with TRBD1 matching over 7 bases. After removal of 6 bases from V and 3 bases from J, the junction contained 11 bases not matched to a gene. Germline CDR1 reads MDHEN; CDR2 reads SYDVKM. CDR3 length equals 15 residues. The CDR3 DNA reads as TGTGCCAGCAGGCCCCCCCAGGGACAGCACTACGAGCAGTACTTC. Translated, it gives CASRPPQGQHYEQYF.

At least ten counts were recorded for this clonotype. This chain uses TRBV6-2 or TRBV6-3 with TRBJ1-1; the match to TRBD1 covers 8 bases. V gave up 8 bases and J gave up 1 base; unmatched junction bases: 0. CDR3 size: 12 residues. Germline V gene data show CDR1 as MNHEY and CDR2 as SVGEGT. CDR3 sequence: CASGTGNTEAFF. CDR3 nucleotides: TGTGCCAGCGGGACAGGGAACACTGAAGCTTTCTTT.

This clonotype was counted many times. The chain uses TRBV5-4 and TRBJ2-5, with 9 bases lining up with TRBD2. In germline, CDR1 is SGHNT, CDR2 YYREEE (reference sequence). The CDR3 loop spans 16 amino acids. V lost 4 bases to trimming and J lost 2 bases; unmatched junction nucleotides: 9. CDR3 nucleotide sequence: TGTGCCAGCAGCCTGCCGGGACTAGCAGCACAAGAGACCCAGTACTTC. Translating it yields CASSLPGLAAQETQYF.

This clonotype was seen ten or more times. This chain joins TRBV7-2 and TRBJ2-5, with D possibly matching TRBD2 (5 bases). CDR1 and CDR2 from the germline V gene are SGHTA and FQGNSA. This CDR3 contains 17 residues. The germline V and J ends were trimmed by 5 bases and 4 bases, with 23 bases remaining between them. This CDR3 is CASSPPSGGSSLETQYF. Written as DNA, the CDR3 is TGTGCCAGCAGCCCCCCGTCGGGTGGTTCTAGCCTAGAGACCCAGTACTTC.

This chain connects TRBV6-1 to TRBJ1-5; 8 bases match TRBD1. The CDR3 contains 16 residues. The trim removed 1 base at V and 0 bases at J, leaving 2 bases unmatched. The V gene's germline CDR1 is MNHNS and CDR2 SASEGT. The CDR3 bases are TGTGCCAGCAGTGAAGTGACAGGGGCTAGCAATCAGCCCCAGCATTTT. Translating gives CASSEVTGASNQPQHF.

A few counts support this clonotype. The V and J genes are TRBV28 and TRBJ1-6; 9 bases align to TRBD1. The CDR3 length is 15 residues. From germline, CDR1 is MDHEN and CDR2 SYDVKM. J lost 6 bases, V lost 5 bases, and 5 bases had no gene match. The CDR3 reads CASSIMGQGNSPLHF. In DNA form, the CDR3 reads TGTGCCAGCAGTATTATGGGACAGGGTAATTCACCCCTCCACTTT. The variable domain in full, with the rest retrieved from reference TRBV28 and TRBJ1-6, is DVKVTQSSRYLVKRTGEKVFLECVQDMDHENMFWYRQDPGLGLRLIYFSYDVKMKEKGDIPEGYSVSREKKERFSLILESASTNQTSMYLCASSIMGQGNSPLHFGNGTRLTVT.

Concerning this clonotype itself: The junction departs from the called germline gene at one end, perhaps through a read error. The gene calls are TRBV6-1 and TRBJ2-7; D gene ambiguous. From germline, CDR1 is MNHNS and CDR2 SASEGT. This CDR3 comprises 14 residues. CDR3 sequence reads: CAISEVNRPYEQYF. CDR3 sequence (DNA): TGTGCCATCAGTGAAGTTAACCGACCCTACGAGCAGTACTTC.

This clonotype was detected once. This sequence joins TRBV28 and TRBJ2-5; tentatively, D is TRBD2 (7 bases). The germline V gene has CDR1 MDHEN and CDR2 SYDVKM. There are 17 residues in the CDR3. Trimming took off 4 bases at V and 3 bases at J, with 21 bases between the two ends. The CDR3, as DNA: TGTGCCAGCAGTTCCCTGAGCTTAAGGGGGGGGAAAGAGACCCAGTACTTC. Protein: CASSSLSLRGGKETQYF.

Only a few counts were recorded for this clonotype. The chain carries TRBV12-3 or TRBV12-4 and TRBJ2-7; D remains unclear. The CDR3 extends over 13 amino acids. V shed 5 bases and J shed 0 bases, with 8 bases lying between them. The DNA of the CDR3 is TGTGCCAGCAGTCCGACTGTCTCCTACGAGCAGTACTTC. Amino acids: CASSPTVSYEQYF.

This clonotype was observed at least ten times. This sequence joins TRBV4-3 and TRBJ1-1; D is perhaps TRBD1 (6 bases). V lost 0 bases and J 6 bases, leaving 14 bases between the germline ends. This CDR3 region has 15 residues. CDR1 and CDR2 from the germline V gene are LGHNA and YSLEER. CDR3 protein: CASSQDLGGAAEAFF. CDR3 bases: TGCGCCAGCAGCCAAGATTTAGGGGGGGCCGCTGAAGCTTTCTTT.

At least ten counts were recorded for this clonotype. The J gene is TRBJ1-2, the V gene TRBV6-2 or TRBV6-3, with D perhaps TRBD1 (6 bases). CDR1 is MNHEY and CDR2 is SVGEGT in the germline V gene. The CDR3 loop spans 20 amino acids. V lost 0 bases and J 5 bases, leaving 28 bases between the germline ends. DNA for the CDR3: TGTGCCAGCAGTTACTCGTTTGTAACGTTATTTGAACAGGGAGGTTATGGCTACACCTTC. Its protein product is CASSYSFVTLFEQGGYGYTF.